Each of the 20 T cell receptor beta chains below was sequenced from the same sample in a study of beta chain features in type 1 diabetes (dated by TCRdb to the late 2010s). Library generation was performed with the immunoSEQ multiplex PCR assay. The entire amount of isolated RNA was reverse transcribed using the High Capacity cDNA Reverse Transcription Kit, so the sequenced TCRB transcripts were expressed ones. TCRdb took over this immuneACCESS table, retaining in-frame rearrangements with V and J assigned. Such tables are incomplete; in checked studies, under half of the missing clones stem from an unresolved V gene, and the remainder is unexplained. This sample is represented by 450,000 to 550,000 clones; approximately 31% of them were singletons. The top ten hold around 0.065% of the sample. Sequencing was carried out using naive CD4+ T cells from blood. Explained via the paper, the cell subset or site label denotes: true naive CD4+ T cells. All receptors come from a man younger than 30 in good health.

The chain has TRBV30 and TRBJ2-7; D possibly corresponds to TRBD1 (6 bases). Germline V gene data show CDR1 as GTSNPN and CDR2 as SVGIG (reference sequence). V lost 4 bases to trimming and J lost 2 bases, with 12 bases between them. The CDR3 is 13 amino acids. The CDR3 region has the DNA TGTGCCTGGACTCCCGGGACAACCTACGAGCAGTACTTC. The encoded protein is CAWTPGTTYEQYF.

This clone was seen only a few times. J is TRBJ2-7 and V is TRBV7-2; D is unclear. CDR1 SGHTA and CDR2 FQGNSA come from the germline V gene. This CDR3 comprises 15 residues. The V and J ends lost 5 bases and 1 base respectively, with 15 bases between them. In DNA form, the CDR3 reads TGTGCCAGCAGCCCCATCTCGCATCCGTCCTACGAGCAGTACTTC. This encodes CASSPISHPSYEQYF.

The rearrangement links TRBV7-2 to TRBJ2-1, with D uncertain. Germline CDR1 and CDR2: SGHTA and FQGNSA. V lost 5 bases and J 2 bases, leaving 10 bases between the germline ends. CDR3 length: 14 amino acids. CDR3 coding DNA: TGTGCCAGCAGCCGAGGACGGGCCTACAATGAGCAGTTCTTC. As protein: CASSRGRAYNEQFF.

This chain connects TRBV7-3 to TRBJ2-1, with 9 nucleotides matching TRBD2. The CDR3 sequence is 15 residues long. J lost 5 bases, V lost 1 base, and 3 bases had no gene match. The germline V gene has CDR1 SGHTA and CDR2 FQGTGA. The CDR3 sequence: CASSLMASGDNEQFF. CDR3 in DNA: TGTGCCAGCAGCTTAATGGCTAGCGGGGACAATGAGCAGTTCTTC.

The chain links TRBV5-1 to TRBJ2-3, with D possibly called TRBD1 or TRBD2 (6 bases each). Deletions cut 2 bases from V and 2 bases from J, with 15 bases between. From germline, CDR1 is SGHRS and CDR2 YFSETQ. The CDR3 sequence is 16 residues long. The CDR3 DNA sequence: TGCGCCAGCAGCTTCCGGGCCGCGGGACACACAGATACGCAGTATTTT. This encodes CASSFRAAGHTDTQYF.

As concerns this clone: Other DNA variants within this sample encode the same CDR3. The CDR3 reads CAWSHSSGNTIYF. The CDR3 region has the DNA TGTGCCTGGAGTCACAGCTCTGGAAACACCATATATTTT. The chain has TRBV30 and TRBJ1-3; D is unresolved. V lost 2 bases, J lost 0 bases, and 5 bases lay in between. Germline V gene lookup returns CDR1 GTSNPN and CDR2 SVGIG (reference sequence). The CDR3 loop spans 13 amino acids.

The chain employs TRBV27 and TRBJ2-2, with TRBD1 matching over 7 bases. V lost 5 bases to trimming and J lost 3 bases; unmatched junction nucleotides: 9. Germline values: CDR1 MNHEY, CDR2 SMNVEV (reference sequence). There are 16 residues in the CDR3. This CDR3 is CASSTRQGSDTGELFF. The CDR3 DNA sequence: TGTGCCAGCAGTACAAGACAGGGATCGGACACCGGGGAGCTGTTTTTT.

This clone was counted a few times. This sequence joins TRBV7-9 and TRBJ1-4; D possibly corresponds to TRBD1 (6 bases). Germline V CDR1 and CDR2: SEHNR, FQNEAQ (reference sequence). The CDR3 extends over 13 amino acids. V dropped 5 bases and J dropped 8 bases, with 12 bases sitting between them. The CDR3 here is CASSLLQGEKLFF. The CDR3, as DNA: TGTGCCAGCAGCCTCTTACAGGGAGAAAAACTGTTTTTT.

This clone was detected only a few times. V is TRBV5-4 and J is TRBJ2-5; perhaps TRBD1 as D (5 bases). Germline V gene lookup returns CDR1 SGHNT and CDR2 YYREEE (reference sequence). The CDR3 totals 13 residues. V lost 4 bases and J lost 9, with 16 bases in between. In nucleotides, the CDR3 is TGTGCCAGCAGCGAAGAACCCTCCAGGGCCCAGTACTTC. This translates into CASSEEPSRAQYF. Variable domain in full (rest from reference TRBV5-4 and TRBJ2-5): ETGVTQSPTHLIKTRGQQVTLRCSSQSGHNTVSWYQQALGQGPQFIFQYYREEENGRGNFPPRFSGLQFPNYSSELNVNALELDDSALYLCASSEEPSRAQYFGPGTRLLVL.

The genes are TRBV25-1 and TRBJ2-3, with D unresolved. The V gene's germline CDR1 is MGHDK and CDR2 SYGVNS. The CDR3 spans 13 residues. Between the trimmed V and J ends, which lost 6 bases and 1 base, there was a span of 8 bases. The CDR3 reads CASRGPGTDTQYF. DNA for the CDR3: TGTGCCAGCAGGGGCCCGGGCACAGATACGCAGTATTTT.

This clone was counted only a few times. This chain connects TRBV30 to TRBJ2-1; D may match TRBD1 or TRBD2 (6 bases each). V gave up 2 bases and J gave up 9 bases, with 14 bases separating them. CDR1 GTSNPN and CDR2 SVGIG come from the germline V gene (reference sequence). This CDR3 contains 13 residues. The CDR3: CAWSKGGVLEQFF. Written as DNA, the CDR3 is TGTGCCTGGAGTAAGGGGGGAGTACTTGAGCAGTTCTTC. The whole variable domain, remainder taken from reference TRBV30 and TRBJ2-1, is SQTIHQWPATLVQPVGSPLSLECTVEGTSNPNLYWYRQAAGRGLQLLFYSVGIGQISSEVPQNLSASRPQDRQFILSSKKLLLSDSGFYLCAWSKGGVLEQFFGPGTRLTVL.

This clone showed up just a few times. This chain joins TRBV9 and TRBJ2-7, with 7 bases lining up with TRBD2. With 2 bases clipped from V and 7 bases from J, the junction kept 9 bases outside the gene matches. The germline CDR1 and CDR2 sequences are SGDLS and YYNGEE. The CDR3 is 14 residues long. CDR3 residues: CASSVDGGRGEQYF. CDR3 nucleotide sequence: TGTGCCAGCAGCGTTGATGGCGGGAGAGGTGAGCAGTACTTC.

This chain joins TRBV6-6 and TRBJ1-4, with D hard to call. Germline loops: CDR1 MNHNY, CDR2 SVGAGI (reference sequence). The germline V and J ends were trimmed by 2 bases and 10 bases, with 11 bases remaining between them. The CDR3 is made up of 13 amino acids. This CDR3 reads CASSYISVGKLFF. Written as DNA, the CDR3 is TGTGCCAGCAGTTACATATCAGTTGGAAAACTGTTTTTT.

The chain has TRBV7-9 and TRBJ2-7; D uncertain. The germline V gene encodes CDR1 SEHNR and CDR2 FQNEAQ (reference sequence). The V end lost 5 bases, the J end lost 0 bases, and 17 bases lay between the germline ends. The CDR3 runs to 16 residues. The CDR3 nucleotides read TGTGCCAGCAGCATACGGCCGGACGGTCCCTCCTACGAGCAGTACTTC. Translation gives CASSIRPDGPSYEQYF. Using reference TRBV7-9 and TRBJ2-7 for the parts outside the CDR3, the full variable domain is DTGVSQNPRHKITKRGQNVTFRCDPISEHNRLYWYRQTLGQGPEFLTYFQNEAQLEKSRLLSDRFSAERPKGSFSTLEIQRTEQGDSAMYLCASSIRPDGPSYEQYFGPGTRLTVT.

This clone was picked up a small number of times. The chain uses TRBV5-6 and TRBJ2-3; a weak D match, TRBD1 (6 bases). CDR3 length: 15 amino acids. Deletions cut 4 bases from V and 3 bases from J, with 15 bases between. Germline loops: CDR1 SGHDT, CDR2 YYEEEE. Written as DNA, the CDR3 is TGTGCCAGCAGCATCCCTACAGGGTGGACAGATACGCAGTATTTT. Translating gives CASSIPTGWTDTQYF.

In its sample, this clone was seen a few times. The chain joins TRBV18 to TRBJ2-1, with 10 bases aligning to TRBD2. V lost 3 bases to trimming and J lost 9 bases; unmatched junction nucleotides: 11. The CDR3 runs 16 residues. Germline V lookup: CDR1 KGHSH, CDR2 LQKENI. Here the CDR3 DNA reads TGTGCCAGCTCACCTCGAAGGCTAGCGGGAGTTAGTGAGCAGTTCTTC. Amino acid sequence: CASSPRRLAGVSEQFF.

The rearrangement uses TRBV7-2 and TRBJ2-3, with no clear D. The V end lost 2 bases, the J end lost 5 bases, and 8 bases lay between the germline ends. The CDR3 is made up of 13 amino acids. In germline, CDR1 is SGHTA, CDR2 FQGNSA. The CDR3 DNA is TGTGCCAGCAGCTTAACCCGGCTAGATACGCAGTATTTT. It translates to CASSLTRLDTQYF.

The rearrangement joins TRBV4-3 to TRBJ2-7; a possible D gene is TRBD2 (6 bases). This CDR3 comprises 14 residues. Germline CDR1 and CDR2: LGHNA and YSLEER. Trimming removed 2 bases at V and 2 bases at J, with 10 bases between. CDR3 DNA: TGCGCCAGCAGCCAACCTGGCGGGACCTACGAGCAGTACTTC. Amino acid sequence: CASSQPGGTYEQYF.

The chain combines TRBV28 with TRBJ2-5; no clear D gene. Germline-derived CDR1 and CDR2 are MDHEN and SYDVKM. The V gene lost 5 bases and the J gene lost 1 base, with 8 bases spanning the gap. CDR3 size: 13 residues. The CDR3 DNA reads as TGTGCCAGCAGTCCGGAGATCCAAGAGACCCAGTACTTC. Protein: CASSPEIQETQYF.

Comment on this clone: Other DNA sequences in the same sample also yield this CDR3. V gene TRBV20-1 combines with J gene TRBJ2-3; D gene uncertain. The CDR3 sequence is 11 residues long. The germline gives CDR1 DFQATT, CDR2 SNEGSKA (reference sequence). V was cut by 1 base and J by 3 bases, with 2 bases left in between. The CDR3 protein is CSARVTDTQYF. The DNA for the CDR3 is TGCAGTGCTAGAGTAACAGATACGCAGTATTTT.